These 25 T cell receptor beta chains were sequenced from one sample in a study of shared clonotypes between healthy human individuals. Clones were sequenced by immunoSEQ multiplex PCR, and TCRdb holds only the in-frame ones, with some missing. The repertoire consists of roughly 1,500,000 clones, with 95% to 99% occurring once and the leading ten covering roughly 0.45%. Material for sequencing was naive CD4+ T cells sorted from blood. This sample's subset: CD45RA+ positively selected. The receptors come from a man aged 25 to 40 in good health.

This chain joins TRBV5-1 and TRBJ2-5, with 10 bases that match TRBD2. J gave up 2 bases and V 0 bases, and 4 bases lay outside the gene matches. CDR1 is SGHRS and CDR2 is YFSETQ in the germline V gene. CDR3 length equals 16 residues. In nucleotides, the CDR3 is TGCGCCAGCAGCTTGGCGAGGACTAGCGGACAAGAGACCCAGTACTTC. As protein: CASSLARTSGQETQYF.

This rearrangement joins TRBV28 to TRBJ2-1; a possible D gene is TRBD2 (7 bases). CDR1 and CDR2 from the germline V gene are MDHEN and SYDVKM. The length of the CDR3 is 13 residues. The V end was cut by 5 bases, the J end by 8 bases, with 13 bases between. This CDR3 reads CASSPTGGYEQFF. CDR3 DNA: TGTGCCAGCAGTCCGACGGGGGGCTATGAGCAGTTCTTC.

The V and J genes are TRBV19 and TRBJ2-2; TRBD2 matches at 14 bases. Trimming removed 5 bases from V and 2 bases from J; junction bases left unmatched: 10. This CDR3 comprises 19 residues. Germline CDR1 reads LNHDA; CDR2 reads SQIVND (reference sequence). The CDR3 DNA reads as TGTGCCAGTAGTCTCCTTTGGGGACTAGCGGGGGTAAACACCGGGGAGCTGTTTTTT. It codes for CASSLLWGLAGVNTGELFF.

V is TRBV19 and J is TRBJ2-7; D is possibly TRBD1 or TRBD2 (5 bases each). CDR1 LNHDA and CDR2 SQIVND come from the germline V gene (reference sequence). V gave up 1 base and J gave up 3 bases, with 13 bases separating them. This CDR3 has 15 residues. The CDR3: CASSIGGADIYEQYF. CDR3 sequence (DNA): TGTGCCAGTAGTATAGGAGGGGCGGATATCTACGAGCAGTACTTC.

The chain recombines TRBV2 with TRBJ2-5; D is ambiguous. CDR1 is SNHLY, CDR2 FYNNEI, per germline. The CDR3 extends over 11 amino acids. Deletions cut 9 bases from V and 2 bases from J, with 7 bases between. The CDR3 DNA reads TGTGCCAGATCAGGACAAGAGACCCAGTACTTC. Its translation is CARSGQETQYF.

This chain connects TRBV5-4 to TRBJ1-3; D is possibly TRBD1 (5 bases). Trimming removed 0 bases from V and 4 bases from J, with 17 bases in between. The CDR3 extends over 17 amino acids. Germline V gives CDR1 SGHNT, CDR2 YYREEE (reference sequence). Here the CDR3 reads CASSLAPHRSSGNTIYF. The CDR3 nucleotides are TGTGCCAGCAGCTTGGCCCCCCACAGGTCATCCGGAAACACCATATATTTT.

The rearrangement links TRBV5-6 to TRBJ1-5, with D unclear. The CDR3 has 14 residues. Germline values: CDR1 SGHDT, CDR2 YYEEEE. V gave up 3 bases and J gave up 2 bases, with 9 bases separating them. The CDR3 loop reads CASSSLDGNQPQHF. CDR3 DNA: TGTGCCAGCAGCTCATTGGACGGCAATCAGCCCCAGCATTTT.

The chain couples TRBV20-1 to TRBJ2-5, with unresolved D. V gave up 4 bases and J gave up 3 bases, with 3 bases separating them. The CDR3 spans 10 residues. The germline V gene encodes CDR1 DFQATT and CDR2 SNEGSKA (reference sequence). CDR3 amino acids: CSAKKETQYF. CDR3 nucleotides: TGCAGTGCTAAGAAAGAGACCCAGTACTTC.

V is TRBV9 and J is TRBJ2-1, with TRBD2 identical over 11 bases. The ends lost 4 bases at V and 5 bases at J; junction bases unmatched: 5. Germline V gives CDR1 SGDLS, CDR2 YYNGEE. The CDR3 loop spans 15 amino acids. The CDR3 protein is CASSLAGGSHNEQFF. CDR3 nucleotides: TGTGCCAGCAGCTTAGCGGGAGGGTCCCACAATGAGCAGTTCTTC. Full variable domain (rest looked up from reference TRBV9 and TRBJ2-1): DSGVTQTPKHLITATGQRVTLRCSPRSGDLSVYWYQQSLDQGLQFLIQYYNGEERAKGNILERFSAQQFPDLHSELNLSSLELGDSALYFCASSLAGGSHNEQFFGPGTRLTVL.

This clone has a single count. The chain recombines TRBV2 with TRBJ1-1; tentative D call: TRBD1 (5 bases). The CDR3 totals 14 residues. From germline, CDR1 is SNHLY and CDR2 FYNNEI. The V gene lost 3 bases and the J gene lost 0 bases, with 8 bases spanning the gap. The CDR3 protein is CASSEGRMNTEAFF. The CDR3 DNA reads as TGTGCCAGCAGTGAGGGACGGATGAACACTGAAGCTTTCTTT. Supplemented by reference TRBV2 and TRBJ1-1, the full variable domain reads EPEVTQTPSHQVTQMGQEVILRCVPISNHLYFYWYRQILGQKVEFLVSFYNNEISEKSEIFDDQFSVERPDGSNFTLKIRSTKLEDSAMYFCASSEGRMNTEAFFGQGTRLTVV.

CDR3 sequence (DNA): TGTGCCAGCAGTTACGAGCGCCGGAGTGTAGATGAGCAGTTCTTC. Translating it yields CASSYERRSVDEQFF. The gene calls are TRBV6-5 and TRBJ2-1; D gene unclear. The germline V gene encodes CDR1 MNHEY and CDR2 SVGAGI. V was trimmed by 2 bases and J by 8 bases, leaving 16 bases between them. The CDR3 sequence is 15 residues long.

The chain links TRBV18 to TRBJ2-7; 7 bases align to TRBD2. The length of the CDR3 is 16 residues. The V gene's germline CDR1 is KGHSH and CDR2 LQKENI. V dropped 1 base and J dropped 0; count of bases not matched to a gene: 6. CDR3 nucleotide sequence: TGTGCCAGCTCACCACTGGGGCGGGAGAGCTCCTACGAGCAGTACTTC. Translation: CASSPLGRESSYEQYF. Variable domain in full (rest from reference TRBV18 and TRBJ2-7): NAGVMQNPRHLVRRRGQEARLRCSPMKGHSHVYWYRQLPEEGLKFMVYLQKENIIDESGMPKERFSAEFPKEGPSILRIQQVVRGDSAAYFCASSPLGRESSYEQYFGPGTRLTVT.

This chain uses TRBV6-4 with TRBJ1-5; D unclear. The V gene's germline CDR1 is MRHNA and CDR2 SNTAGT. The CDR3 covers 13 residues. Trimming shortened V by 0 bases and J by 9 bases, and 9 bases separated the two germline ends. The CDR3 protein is CASSDSISGPQHF. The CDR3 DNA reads TGTGCCAGCAGTGACTCGATTTCCGGGCCCCAGCATTTT.

CDR3 nucleotides: TGTGCCAGCAGCGTAGGTCTTGGTTGGGGCACAGATACGCAGTATTTT. Its protein product is CASSVGLGWGTDTQYF. The V gene is TRBV9, the J gene TRBJ2-3; D remains ambiguous. The V end was cut by 0 bases, the J end by 1 base, with 12 bases between. The CDR3 length is 16 residues. Germline V gives CDR1 SGDLS, CDR2 YYNGEE.

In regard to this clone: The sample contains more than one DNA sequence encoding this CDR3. The CDR3 spells CASSLAGRSYEQYF. The CDR3 coding sequence is TGCGCCAGCAGCTTGGCCGGACGTTCCTACGAGCAGTACTTC. The chain has TRBV5-1 and TRBJ2-7, with D unresolved. Trimming shortened V by 0 bases and J by 1 base, and 8 bases separated the two germline ends. Germline V gene sequence: CDR1 SGHRS, CDR2 YFSETQ. This CDR3 is 14 amino acids long. The full variable domain, in which reference TRBV5-1 and TRBJ2-7 provide the parts outside the CDR3, is KAGVTQTPRYLIKTRGQQVTLSCSPISGHRSVSWYQQTPGQGLQFLFEYFSETQRNKGNFPGRFSGRQFSNSRSEMNVSTLELGDSALYLCASSLAGRSYEQYFGPGTRLTVT.

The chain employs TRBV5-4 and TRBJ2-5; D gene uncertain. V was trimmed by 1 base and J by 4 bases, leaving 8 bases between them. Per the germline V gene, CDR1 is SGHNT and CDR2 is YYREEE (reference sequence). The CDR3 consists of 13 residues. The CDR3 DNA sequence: TGTGCCAGCAGCTTGAAAGGGCCAGAGACCCAGTACTTC. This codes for CASSLKGPETQYF.

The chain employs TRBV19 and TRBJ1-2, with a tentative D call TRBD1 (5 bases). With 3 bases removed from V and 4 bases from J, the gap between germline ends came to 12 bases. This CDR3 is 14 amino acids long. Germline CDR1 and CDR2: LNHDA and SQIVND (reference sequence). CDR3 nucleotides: TGTGCCAGTAGTATCCCAGGGCTTGGCTATGGCTACACCTTC. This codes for CASSIPGLGYGYTF.

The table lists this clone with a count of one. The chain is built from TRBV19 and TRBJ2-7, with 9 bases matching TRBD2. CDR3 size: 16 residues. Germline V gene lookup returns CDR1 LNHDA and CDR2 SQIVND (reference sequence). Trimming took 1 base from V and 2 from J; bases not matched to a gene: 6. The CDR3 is CASSIASVAGAYEQYF. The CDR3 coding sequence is TGTGCCAGTAGTATAGCGTCAGTAGCGGGAGCCTACGAGCAGTACTTC.

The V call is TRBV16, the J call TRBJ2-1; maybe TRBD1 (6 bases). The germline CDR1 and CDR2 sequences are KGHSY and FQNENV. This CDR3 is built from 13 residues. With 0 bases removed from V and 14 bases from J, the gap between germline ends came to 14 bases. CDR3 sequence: CASSQSKGTKEFF. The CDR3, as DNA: TGTGCCAGCAGCCAATCGAAAGGGACAAAGGAGTTCTTC.

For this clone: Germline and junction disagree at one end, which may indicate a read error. The CDR3 nucleotides are TGTGCCAGCAGCGGGTTCGGCACGGATACGCAGTATTTT. This translates into CASSGFGTDTQYF. This chain uses TRBV11-3 with TRBJ2-3; D is undetermined. Germline V gene lookup returns CDR1 SGHNT and CDR2 YENEEA. The CDR3 is 13 amino acids.

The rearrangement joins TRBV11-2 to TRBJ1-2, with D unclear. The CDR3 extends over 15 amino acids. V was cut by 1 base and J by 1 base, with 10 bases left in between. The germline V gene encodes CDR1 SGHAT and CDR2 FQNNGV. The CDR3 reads CASSLGVPSNYGYTF. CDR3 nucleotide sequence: TGTGCCAGCAGCTTAGGCGTCCCCAGTAACTATGGCTACACCTTC.

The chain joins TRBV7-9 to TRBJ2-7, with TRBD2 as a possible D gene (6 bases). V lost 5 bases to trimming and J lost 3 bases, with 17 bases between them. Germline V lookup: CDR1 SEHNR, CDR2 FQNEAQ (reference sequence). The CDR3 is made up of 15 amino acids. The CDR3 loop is CASSPGGASFYEQYF. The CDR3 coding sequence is TGTGCCAGCAGCCCCGGGGGAGCCTCCTTCTACGAGCAGTACTTC.

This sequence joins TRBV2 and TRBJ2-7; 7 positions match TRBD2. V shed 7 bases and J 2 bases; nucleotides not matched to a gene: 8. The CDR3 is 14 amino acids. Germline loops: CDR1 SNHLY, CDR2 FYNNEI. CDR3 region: CASNRGVNTYEQYF. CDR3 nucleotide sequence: TGTGCCAGCAATCGGGGGGTGAATACCTACGAGCAGTACTTC.

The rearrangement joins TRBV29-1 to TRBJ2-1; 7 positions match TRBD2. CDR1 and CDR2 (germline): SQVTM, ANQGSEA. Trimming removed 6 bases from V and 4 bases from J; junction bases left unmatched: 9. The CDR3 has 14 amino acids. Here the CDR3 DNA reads TGCAGCGTGGGAGGTTCGCGGGGGTACAATGAGCAGTTCTTC. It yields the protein CSVGGSRGYNEQFF.

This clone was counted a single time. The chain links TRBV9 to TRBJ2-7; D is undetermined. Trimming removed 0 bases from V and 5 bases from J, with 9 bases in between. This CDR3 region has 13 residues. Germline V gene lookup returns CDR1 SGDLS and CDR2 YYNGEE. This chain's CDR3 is CASSVASRDEQYF. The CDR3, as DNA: TGTGCCAGCAGCGTAGCTTCCAGAGACGAGCAGTACTTC.